The next 5 T cell receptor beta chains were all read from a single sample in a study of CD8 T cells in Susac syndrome. With random hexamers, 0.5 to 1 ug RNA was reverse transcribed. From the immunoSEQ multiplex PCR reads, TCRdb called clonotypes with MiXCR, one entry per CDR3 protein. The data show 140,000 to 150,000 distinct CDR3 sequences, with approximately 93% seen just once and about 0.076% held by the top ten. The sample consisted of CD4+ T cells from PBMCs. The receptors stem from a human donor in good health.

The genes are TRBV9 and TRBJ1-2; 7 bases agree with TRBD1. Unmatched junction bases numbered 13, after V lost 4 bases and J lost 7 bases. Germline CDR1 SGDLS, CDR2 YYNGEE. The CDR3 is made up of 15 amino acids. The CDR3 nucleotides are TGTGCCAGCAGCCTACCCCCCACAGGGGTGAGTGGCTACACCTTC. This translates into CASSLPPTGVSGYTF.

This sequence joins TRBV12-3 or TRBV12-4 and TRBJ2-7; tentative D call: TRBD2 (5 bases). V was trimmed by 6 bases and J by 4 bases, leaving 13 bases between them. There are 13 residues in the CDR3. CDR3 nucleotide sequence: TGTGCCAGCAGAAGGACTGGTCTTTACGAGCAGTACTTC. This encodes CASRRTGLYEQYF.

The rearrangement uses TRBV28 and TRBJ2-2, with D perhaps matching TRBD1 (6 bases). The CDR3 is 15 residues long. Germline V gives CDR1 MDHEN, CDR2 SYDVKM. V dropped 3 bases and J dropped 6 bases, with 14 bases sitting between them. The CDR3 DNA reads TGTGCCAGCAGTTTCCTACAGGGTGGGGCCGGGGAGCTGTTTTTT. Translating it yields CASSFLQGGAGELFF.

The rearrangement joins TRBV2 to TRBJ2-2, with a possible D match to TRBD1 (6 bases). The ends were cut back, 7 bases at V and 4 bases at J, with 13 bases in the middle. The CDR3 sequence is 14 residues long. CDR1 SNHLY and CDR2 FYNNEI come from the germline V gene. The CDR3 bases are TGTGCCAGCAACAAAGGGGGAATCACCGGGGAGCTGTTTTTT. As protein: CASNKGGITGELFF.

The chain joins TRBV7-9 to TRBJ1-5; the D is unclear. The CDR3 is 14 residues long. The V gene lost 4 bases and the J gene lost 1 base, with 8 bases spanning the gap. CDR1 and CDR2 (germline): SEHNR, FQNEAQ (reference sequence). CDR3 region: CASSSFRSNQPQHF. As DNA, the CDR3 is TGTGCCAGCAGCTCGTTTAGGAGCAATCAGCCCCAGCATTTT.